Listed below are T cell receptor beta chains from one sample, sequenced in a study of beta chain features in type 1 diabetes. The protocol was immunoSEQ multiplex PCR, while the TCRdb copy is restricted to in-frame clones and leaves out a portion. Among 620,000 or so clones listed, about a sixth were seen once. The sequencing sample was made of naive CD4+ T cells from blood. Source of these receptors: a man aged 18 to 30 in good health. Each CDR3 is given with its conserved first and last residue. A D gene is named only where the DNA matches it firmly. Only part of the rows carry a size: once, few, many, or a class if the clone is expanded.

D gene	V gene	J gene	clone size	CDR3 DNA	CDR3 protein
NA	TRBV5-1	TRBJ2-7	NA	TGCGCCAGCAGCTTTGAAGTCCACGAGCAGTACTTC	CASSFEVHEQYF
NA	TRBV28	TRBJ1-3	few	TGTGCCAGCAGTCTACAGGGTTCCGGAAACACCATATATTTT	CASSLQGSGNTIYF
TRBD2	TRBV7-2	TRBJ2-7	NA	TGTGCCAGCAGCTTAGATCGCGGGAGTAGTAGGTACGAGCAGTACTTC	CASSLDRGSSRYEQYF
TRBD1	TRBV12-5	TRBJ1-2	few	TGTGCTAGTGGTTTGGTGACAGGGGTAGGTGGCTACACCTTC	CASGLVTGVGGYTF
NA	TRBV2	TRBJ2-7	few	TGTGCCAGCAGCGCCTACTTCATCCAAATTGGCAACTACGAGCAGTACTTC	CASSAYFIQIGNYEQYF
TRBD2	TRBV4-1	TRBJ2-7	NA	TGCGCCAGCAGCCAAGTCGAGGGAGGGAGCGAGCAGTACTTC	CASSQVEGGSEQYF
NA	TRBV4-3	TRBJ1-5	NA	TGCGCCAGCAGCCGACATTTAAATCAGCCCCAGCATTTT	CASSRHLNQPQHF
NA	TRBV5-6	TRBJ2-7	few	TGTGCCAGCAGCTTGGATAGGATCTCCTACGAGCAGTACTTC	CASSLDRISYEQYF
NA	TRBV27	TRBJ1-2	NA	TGTGCCAGCAGTTTACGTCCGCAGCTCTATGGCTACACCTTC	CASSLRPQLYGYTF
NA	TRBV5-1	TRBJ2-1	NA	TGCGCCAGCAGCTTTAAGAATGAGCAGTTCTTC	CASSFKNEQFF
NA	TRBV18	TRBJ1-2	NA	TGTGCCAGCTCACCCGGAATGGGGGGGTATGACGGCTACACCTTC	CASSPGMGGYDGYTF
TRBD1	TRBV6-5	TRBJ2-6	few	TGTGCCAGTAGGACAGGGGGCTCTGGGGCCAACGTCCTGACTTTC	CASRTGGSGANVLTF
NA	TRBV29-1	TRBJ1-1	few	TGCAGCGTCCAAAGGGAGCGCACTGAAGCTTTCTTT	CSVQRERTEAFF
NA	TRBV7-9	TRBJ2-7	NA	TGTGCCAGCAGCTTAGACCACGAGCAGTACTTC	CASSLDHEQYF
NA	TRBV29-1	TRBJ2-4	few	TGCAGCGTTGGCGACCGATTAGCCAAAAACATTCAGTACTTC	CSVGDRLAKNIQYF
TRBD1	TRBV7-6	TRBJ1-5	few	TGTGCCAGCAGCTTGACAGGGAATCAGCCCCAGCATTTT	CASSLTGNQPQHF
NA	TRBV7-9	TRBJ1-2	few	TGTGCCAGCAGCCCTCAGGAGGGATTCGGCTACACCTTC	CASSPQEGFGYTF
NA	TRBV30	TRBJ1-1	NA	TGTGCCTGGAACGGGGGGTTGGGCACTGAAGCTTTCTTT	CAWNGGLGTEAFF
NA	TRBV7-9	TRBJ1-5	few	TGTGCCAGCAGACCTGGTTACCGTGGCAATCAGCCCCAGCATTTT	CASRPGYRGNQPQHF
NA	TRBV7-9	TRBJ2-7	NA	TGTGCCAGCAGCTTAGGGGGACTTTACGAGCAGTACTTC	CASSLGGLYEQYF
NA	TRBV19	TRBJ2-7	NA	TGTGCCAGTAGTATAAGAGGGCTCTCCTACGAGCAGTACTTC	CASSIRGLSYEQYF
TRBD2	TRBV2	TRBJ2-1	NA	TGTGCCAGCAGGGGGACTAGCGGGATTGGCGATGAGCAGTTCTTC	CASRGTSGIGDEQFF
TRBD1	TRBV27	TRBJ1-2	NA	TGTGCCAGCAGTTTACGACAGGGGGCTGGGGGCTACACCTTC	CASSLRQGAGGYTF
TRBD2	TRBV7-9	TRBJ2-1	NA	TGTGCCAGCAGCCTCAGCGGGGGTCGACAAGGGTCCTACAATGAGCAGTTCTTC	CASSLSGGRQGSYNEQFF
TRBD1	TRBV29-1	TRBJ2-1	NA	TGCAGCGTCCTCCGGGACAGTGGGAATGAGCAGTTCTTC	CSVLRDSGNEQFF
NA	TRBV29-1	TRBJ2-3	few	TGCAGCGTTGCGCCTATAGATACGCAGTATTTT	CSVAPIDTQYF
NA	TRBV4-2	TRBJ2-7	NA	TGTGCCAGCAGCCAAGTCCCTAGCTCCTACGAGCAGTACTTC	CASSQVPSSYEQYF
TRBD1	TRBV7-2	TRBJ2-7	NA	TGTGCCAGCAGCACGCGACAGGGGGCTTACGAGCAGTACTTC	CASSTRQGAYEQYF
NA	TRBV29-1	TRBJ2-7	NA	TGCAGCGTACAAGGACACCTCTACGAGCAGTACTTC	CSVQGHLYEQYF
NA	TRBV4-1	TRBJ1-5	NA	TGCGCCAGCAGCCAAGAATTTCCCGACCGACTCCGGCCCCAGCATTTT	CASSQEFPDRLRPQHF
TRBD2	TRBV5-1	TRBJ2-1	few	TGCGCCAGCAGCTCTAGCGGAACCTCCTACAATGAGCAGTTCTTC	CASSSSGTSYNEQFF
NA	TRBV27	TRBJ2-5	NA	TGTGCCAGCAGTCGGGAATGGGGGTTTCAAGAGACCCAGTACTTC	CASSREWGFQETQYF
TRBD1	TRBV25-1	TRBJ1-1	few	TGTGCCAGCAGTGATAGGGACAGGGCTTTAACTGAAGCTTTCTTT	CASSDRDRALTEAFF
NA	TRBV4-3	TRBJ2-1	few	TGCGCCAGCAGCCAAGATGCATTTAGCCTGACACGCAATGAGCAGTTCTTC	CASSQDAFSLTRNEQFF
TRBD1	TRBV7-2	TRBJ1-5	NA	TGTGCCAGCAGCAGAGACAGGGGTGGCAATCAGCCCCAGCATTTT	CASSRDRGGNQPQHF
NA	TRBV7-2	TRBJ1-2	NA	TGTGCCAGCAGGGGCCCCGGCGGCTACACCTTC	CASRGPGGYTF
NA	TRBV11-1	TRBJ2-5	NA	TGTGCCAGCAGCCACGCGGGGGCTAAAGAGACCCAGTACTTC	CASSHAGAKETQYF
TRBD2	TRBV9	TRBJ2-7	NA	TGTGCCAGCAGCGCTAGCGGTCGTAACGAGCAGTACTTC	CASSASGRNEQYF
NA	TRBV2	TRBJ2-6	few	TGTGCCAGCAGTGAACGAAGACGGATGCTAAGCTCTGGGGCCAACGTCCTGACTTTC	CASSERRRMLSSGANVLTF
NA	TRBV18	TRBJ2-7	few	TGTGCCAGCTCACCGTACGGGGAAAGGGGGTTCTACGAGCAGTACTTC	CASSPYGERGFYEQYF
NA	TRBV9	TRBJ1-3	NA	TGTGCCAGCAGCGTCCGGGCAGGACGGGACACCATATATTTT	CASSVRAGRDTIYF
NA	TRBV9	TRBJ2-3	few	TGTGCCAGCAGGCCGGTGGGGGCTAGCACAGATACGCAGTATTTT	CASRPVGASTDTQYF
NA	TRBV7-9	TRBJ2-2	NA	TGTGCCAGCAGCAGAGACAGGTCCGGGGAGCTGTTTTTT	CASSRDRSGELFF
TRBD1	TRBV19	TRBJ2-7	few	TGTGCCAGTACCCTCGACAGGGATGTAACCTACGAGCAGTACTTC	CASTLDRDVTYEQYF
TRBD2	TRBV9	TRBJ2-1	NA	TGTGCCAGCAGCGGAGCGGGAGGAGGTGAGCAGTTCTTC	CASSGAGGGEQFF
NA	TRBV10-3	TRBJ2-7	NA	TGCGCCATCAGTGCGGTCTACGAGCAGTACTTC	CAISAVYEQYF
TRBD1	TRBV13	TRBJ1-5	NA	TGTGCCAGCAGCACAACAGGGGAAGGGGTGAATCAGCCCCAGCATTTT	CASSTTGEGVNQPQHF
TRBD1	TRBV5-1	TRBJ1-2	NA	TGCGCCAGCAGCTTGGATACAGGGGAGGTTGGCTACACCTTC	CASSLDTGEVGYTF
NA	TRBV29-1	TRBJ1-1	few	TGCAGCGCCACGGGACTGACGTGGACTGAAGCTTTCTTT	CSATGLTWTEAFF
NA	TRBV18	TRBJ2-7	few	TGTGCCAGCTCACCTCAGGACCAGAACTACGAGCAGTACTTC	CASSPQDQNYEQYF
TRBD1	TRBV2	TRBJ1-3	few	TGTGCCAGCAGGCCCGACAGGGCACGGGGAAACACCATATATTTT	CASRPDRARGNTIYF
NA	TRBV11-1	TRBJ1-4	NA	TGTGCCAGCAGCTTAATGCGGGGCATCGATGAAAAACTGTTTTTT	CASSLMRGIDEKLFF
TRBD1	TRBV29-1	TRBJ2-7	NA	TGCAGCGTTACATACTACAGGGGGAGCTACGAGCAGTACTTC	CSVTYYRGSYEQYF
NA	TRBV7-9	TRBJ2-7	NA	TGTGCCAGCAGCCGAGAGGTCGGAAATATCCCCTACGAGCAGTACTTC	CASSREVGNIPYEQYF
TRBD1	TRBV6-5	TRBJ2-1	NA	TGTGCCAGCAGTTACAGGGGGCGGTATAATGAGCAGTTCTTC	CASSYRGRYNEQFF
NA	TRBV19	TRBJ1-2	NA	TGTGCCAGTAGTACCACACAGGGACGTAAGTTGTATGGCTACACCTTC	CASSTTQGRKLYGYTF
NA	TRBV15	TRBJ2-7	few	TGTGCCACCAGCAGAGAGGGATTTGGGGCCCACGAGCAGTACTTC	CATSREGFGAHEQYF